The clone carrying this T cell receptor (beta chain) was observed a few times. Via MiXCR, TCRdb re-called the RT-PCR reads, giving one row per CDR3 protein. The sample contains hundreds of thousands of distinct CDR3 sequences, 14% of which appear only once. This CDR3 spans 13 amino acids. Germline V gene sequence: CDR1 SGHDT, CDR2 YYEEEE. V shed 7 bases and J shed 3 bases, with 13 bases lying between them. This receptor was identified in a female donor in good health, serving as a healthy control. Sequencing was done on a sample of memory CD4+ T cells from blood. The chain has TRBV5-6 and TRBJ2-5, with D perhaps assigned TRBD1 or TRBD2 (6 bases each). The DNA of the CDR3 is TGTGCCAGCGGAGGTAGGGGGGAAGAGACCCAGTACTTC. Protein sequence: CASGGRGEETQYF.